These 16 T cell receptor beta chains were sequenced from one sample in a study of CD8+ T cells in alopecia areata. RNA was isolated and reverse transcribed to cDNA, the sequencing template. Assay: immunoSEQ multiplex PCR; the TCRdb copy retains only in-frame clones and omits some. In the table there are fewer than 200,000 clones, 58% of which are singletons. The sample's treatment: oral pan-JAK inhibitor, 5-10 mg twice daily. The input for sequencing was CD4+ T cells sorted from blood, taken between weeks 55 and 70, from a patient treated with tofacitinib. The receptors were sampled from a human donor with alopecia areata.

The chain employs TRBV29-1 and TRBJ1-2; D remains ambiguous. This CDR3 spans 12 amino acids. The germline V gene encodes CDR1 SQVTM and CDR2 ANQGSEA. V gave up 6 bases and J gave up 7 bases, with 15 bases separating them. CDR3 bases: TGCAGCGTGGGGTGGGGTCGCGGTGGCTACACCTTC. Protein product: CSVGWGRGGYTF.

The chain combines TRBV2 with TRBJ2-5; unclear D gene. Trimming took 0 bases from V and 2 from J, leaving 10 bases between them. The germline gives CDR1 SNHLY, CDR2 FYNNEI. The CDR3 length is 15 residues. The CDR3 sequence: CASSEALTIQETQYF. CDR3 nucleotides: TGTGCCAGCAGTGAAGCGTTGACGATACAAGAGACCCAGTACTTC.

The chain uses TRBV30 and TRBJ1-5; the D gene is possibly TRBD1 (6 bases). The CDR3 runs 13 residues. The germline V and J ends were trimmed by 1 base and 6 bases, with 10 bases remaining between them. Germline CDR1 and CDR2: GTSNPN and SVGIG (reference sequence). The CDR3 DNA follows: TGTGCCTGGAGTGGAAGGGGGGGTCAGCCCCAGCATTTT. It encodes CAWSGRGGQPQHF. The variable domain in full, completed from reference TRBV30 and TRBJ1-5, reads SQTIHQWPATLVQPVGSPLSLECTVEGTSNPNLYWYRQAAGRGLQLLFYSVGIGQISSEVPQNLSASRPQDRQFILSSKKLLLSDSGFYLCAWSGRGGQPQHFGDGTRLSIL.

The chain combines TRBV15 with TRBJ1-3; unclear D gene. V shed 3 bases and J shed 4 bases, with 7 bases lying between them. Germline V gene lookup returns CDR1 LNHNV and CDR2 YYDKDF (reference sequence). The CDR3 runs to 13 residues. DNA for the CDR3: TGTGCCACCAGCAGCCGTACCGGAAACACCATATATTTT. Translation gives CATSSRTGNTIYF.

This chain uses TRBV7-9 with TRBJ2-7; the D is unclear. V lost 4 bases, J lost 7 bases, and 26 bases lay in between. The V gene's germline CDR1 is SEHNR and CDR2 FQNEAQ (reference sequence). This CDR3 is 17 amino acids long. CDR3 coding DNA: TGTGCCAGCAGCTCATACCTTAATGGGCCGATACCCACGGAGCAGTACTTC. This translates into CASSSYLNGPIPTEQYF.

The rearrangement uses TRBV5-1 and TRBJ1-2; tentative D call: TRBD1 (6 bases). The CDR3 covers 14 residues. Germline V CDR1 and CDR2: SGHRS, YFSETQ. V lost 6 bases, J lost 3 bases, and 15 bases lay in between. CDR3 sequence: CASTDRDTYYGYTF. CDR3 nucleotide sequence: TGCGCCAGCACCGACCGGGACACCTACTATGGCTACACCTTC.

DNA for the CDR3: TGTGCCAGTTACAGCCGCTCTGGGGCCAACGTCCTGACTTTC. The encoded protein is CASYSRSGANVLTF. The V gene is TRBV19, the J gene TRBJ2-6; D is unresolved. The CDR3 has 14 residues. Trimming removed 8 bases from V and 0 bases from J, with 8 bases in between. Germline assignment: CDR1 LNHDA and CDR2 SQIVND (reference sequence).

This clone was seen more than once but under ten times. CDR3 in amino acids: CASSSPRERTYNEQFF. As DNA, the CDR3 is TGTGCCAGCAGTTCCCCGAGGGAGCGTACCTACAATGAGCAGTTCTTC. V usage is TRBV6-5 and J usage is TRBJ2-1, with D tentatively TRBD2 (5 bases). V was trimmed by 4 bases and J by 2 bases, leaving 15 bases between them. The V gene's germline CDR1 is MNHEY and CDR2 SVGAGI. This CDR3 comprises 16 residues.

This chain joins TRBV29-1 and TRBJ2-2, with D hard to call. CDR1 is SQVTM, CDR2 ANQGSEA, per germline. Trimming shortened V by 3 bases and J by 1 base, and 9 bases separated the two germline ends. The CDR3 loop spans 14 amino acids. The CDR3 is CSVDLRGNTGELFF. For the CDR3, the DNA is TGCAGCGTTGATTTGAGAGGGAACACCGGGGAGCTGTTTTTT.

The V and J genes are TRBV30 and TRBJ2-1; 9 bases agree with TRBD1. In germline, CDR1 is GTSNPN, CDR2 SVGIG (reference sequence). Trimming at V came to 1 base and at J to 7 bases, leaving 11 bases not matched to a gene. This CDR3 comprises 16 residues. The CDR3 region is CAWSEGQGLGSNEQFF. Written as DNA, the CDR3 is TGTGCCTGGAGTGAGGGACAGGGCTTGGGGTCTAATGAGCAGTTCTTC. Full variable domain (rest looked up from reference TRBV30 and TRBJ2-1): SQTIHQWPATLVQPVGSPLSLECTVEGTSNPNLYWYRQAAGRGLQLLFYSVGIGQISSEVPQNLSASRPQDRQFILSSKKLLLSDSGFYLCAWSEGQGLGSNEQFFGPGTRLTVL.

The J gene is TRBJ2-6, the V gene TRBV4-1; perhaps D is TRBD1 or TRBD2 (6 bases each). The V gene's germline CDR1 is MGHRA and CDR2 YSYEKL. With 4 bases removed from V and 0 bases from J, the gap between germline ends came to 16 bases. This CDR3 is built from 18 residues. In nucleotides, the CDR3 is TGCGCCAGCAGCCCCGTTAGGGGGGCACGCTCTGGGGCCAACGTCCTGACTTTC. The encoded protein is CASSPVRGARSGANVLTF.

The rearrangement uses TRBV5-1 and TRBJ2-7; D might be TRBD1 (5 bases). This CDR3 spans 15 amino acids. Germline CDR1 is SGHRS and CDR2 is YFSETQ. V was cut by 0 bases and J by 3 bases, with 13 bases left in between. As DNA, the CDR3 is TGCGCCAGCAGCTTGGGTGCAGGGCGATTCTACGAGCAGTACTTC. Translation: CASSLGAGRFYEQYF.

J is TRBJ2-5 and V is TRBV18; D gene unclear. CDR3 size: 14 residues. The V end was cut by 3 bases, the J end by 11 bases, with 19 bases between. Germline CDR1 is KGHSH and CDR2 is LQKENI. CDR3 region: CASSPAFSAFAQYF. CDR3 in DNA: TGTGCCAGCTCACCTGCCTTTTCAGCTTTTGCTCAGTACTTC.

This chain joins TRBV19 and TRBJ1-2; the D is unclear. The CDR3 spans 13 residues. The germline V gene has CDR1 LNHDA and CDR2 SQIVND (reference sequence). Trimming removed 3 bases from V and 4 bases from J, with 9 bases in between. The CDR3 spells CASSIDPLYGYTF. For the CDR3, the DNA is TGTGCCAGTAGTATTGACCCTCTCTATGGCTACACCTTC.

The table lists this clone with a few counts. This chain links TRBV4-2 with TRBJ1-2; the D is unclear. V was trimmed by 0 bases and J by 5 bases, leaving 10 bases between them. The CDR3 loop spans 14 amino acids. Germline CDR1 is LGHNA and CDR2 is YNFKEQ. The CDR3, as DNA: TGTGCCAGCAGCCAAGATCTCCAGAGGTATGGCTACACCTTC. Protein product: CASSQDLQRYGYTF.

The sample holds one count of this clone. The J gene is TRBJ2-7, the V gene TRBV6-5, with 9 bases that match TRBD1. The CDR3 is made up of 15 amino acids. The trim removed 2 bases at V and 5 bases at J, leaving 7 bases unmatched. Germline-derived CDR1 and CDR2 are MNHEY and SVGAGI. For the CDR3, the DNA is TGTGCCAGCAGTTACCCGGGACAGGGTACTAACGAGCAGTACTTC. As protein: CASSYPGQGTNEQYF.